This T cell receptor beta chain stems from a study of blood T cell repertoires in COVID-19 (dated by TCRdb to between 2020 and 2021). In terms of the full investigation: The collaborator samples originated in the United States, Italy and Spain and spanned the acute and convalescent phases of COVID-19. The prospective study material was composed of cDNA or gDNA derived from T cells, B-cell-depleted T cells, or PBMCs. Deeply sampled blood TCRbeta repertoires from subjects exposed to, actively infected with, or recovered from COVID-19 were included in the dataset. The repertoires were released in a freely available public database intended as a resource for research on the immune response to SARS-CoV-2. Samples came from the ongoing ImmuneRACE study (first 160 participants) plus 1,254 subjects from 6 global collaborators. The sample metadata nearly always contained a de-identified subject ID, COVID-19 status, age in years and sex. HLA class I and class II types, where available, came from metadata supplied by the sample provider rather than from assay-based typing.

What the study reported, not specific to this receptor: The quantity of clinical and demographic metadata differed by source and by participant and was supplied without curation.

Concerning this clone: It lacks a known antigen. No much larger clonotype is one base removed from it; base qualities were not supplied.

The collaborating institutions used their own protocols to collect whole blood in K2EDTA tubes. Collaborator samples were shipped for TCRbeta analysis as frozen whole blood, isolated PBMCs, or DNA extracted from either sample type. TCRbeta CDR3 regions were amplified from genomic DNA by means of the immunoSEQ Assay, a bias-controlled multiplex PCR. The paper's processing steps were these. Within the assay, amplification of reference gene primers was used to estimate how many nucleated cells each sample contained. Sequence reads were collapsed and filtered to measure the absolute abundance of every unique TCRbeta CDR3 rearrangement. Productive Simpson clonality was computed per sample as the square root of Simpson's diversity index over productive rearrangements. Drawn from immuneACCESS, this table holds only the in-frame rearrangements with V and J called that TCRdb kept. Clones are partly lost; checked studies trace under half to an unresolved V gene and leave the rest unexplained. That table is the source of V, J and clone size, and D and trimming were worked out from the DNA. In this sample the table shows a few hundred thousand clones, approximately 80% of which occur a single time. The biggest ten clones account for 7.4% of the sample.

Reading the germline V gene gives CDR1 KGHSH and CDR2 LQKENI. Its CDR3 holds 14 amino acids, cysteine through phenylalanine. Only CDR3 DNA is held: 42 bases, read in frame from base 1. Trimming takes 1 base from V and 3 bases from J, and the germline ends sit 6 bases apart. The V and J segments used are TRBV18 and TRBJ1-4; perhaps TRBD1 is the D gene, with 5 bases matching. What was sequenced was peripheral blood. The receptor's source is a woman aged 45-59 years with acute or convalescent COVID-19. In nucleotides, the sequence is TGTGCCAGCTCACCACAGGGGTCTAATGAAAAACTGTTTTTT. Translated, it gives CASSPQGSNEKLFF.